One and the same sample provided the 9 T cell receptor beta chains below, sequenced in a study of a mutant IDH1 vaccine in newly diagnosed glioma. Time point indicated: week 11, during vaccination. With topical imiquimod, each dose of the vaccine consisted of 300 ug of mutant IDH1 20-mer peptide. These TCRs' antigens remain unknown. Profiled with immunoSEQ multiplex PCR; TCRdb holds only in-frame clones, not every one. The sample contains tens of thousands of clones, 90% of which appear only once. Specimen: PBMCs, collected from a glioma patient whose treatment included an IDH1 peptide vaccine. These receptors originate from a man aged 18-30 years with glioma.

This clone appeared once. The rearrangement links TRBV5-4 to TRBJ2-5; TRBD2 matches 9 bases. The CDR3 is 17 residues long. V was clipped by 0 bases and J by 5 bases; unmatched bases: 11. Germline loops: CDR1 SGHNT, CDR2 YYREEE (reference sequence). The CDR3 coding sequence is TGTGCCAGCAGCTTGGAAGGTAGCGGGAGCTTAAGGGAGACCCAGTACTTC. This gives the protein CASSLEGSGSLRETQYF.

This chain links TRBV19 with TRBJ1-2; D is unclear. The V end lost 4 bases, the J end lost 8 bases, and 11 bases lay between the germline ends. This CDR3 contains 12 residues. Germline assignment: CDR1 LNHDA and CDR2 SQIVND (reference sequence). The CDR3 here is CASSSPQPGYTF. The CDR3 region has the DNA TGTGCCAGTAGTAGCCCGCAGCCGGGCTACACCTTC.

The chain carries TRBV4-2 and TRBJ2-5; D could derive from TRBD1 or TRBD2 (5 bases each). The length of the CDR3 is 17 residues. Germline-derived CDR1 and CDR2 are LGHNA and YNFKEQ. V lost 2 bases to trimming and J lost 5 bases, with 21 bases between them. CDR3 nucleotide sequence: TGTGCCAGCAGCCAACTTACTGGGACCCCCGAAGGTGAGACCCAGTACTTC. Encoded protein: CASSQLTGTPEGETQYF.

The sample holds one count of this clone. V usage is TRBV4-1 and J usage is TRBJ1-3; D is ambiguous. This CDR3 comprises 16 residues. Germline V gene sequence: CDR1 MGHRA, CDR2 YSYEKL. The V gene lost 1 base and the J gene lost 3 bases, with 13 bases spanning the gap. CDR3 protein: CASSQALLSVGNTIYF. The CDR3, as DNA: TGCGCCAGCAGCCAAGCTCTTCTATCAGTTGGAAACACCATATATTTT.

The V and J genes are TRBV18 and TRBJ2-5; 12 positions match TRBD1. Germline CDR1 and CDR2: KGHSH and LQKENI. V was clipped by 8 bases and J by 6 bases; unmatched bases: 10. This CDR3 is built from 15 residues. The CDR3 DNA reads TGTGCCAGCACGCGTGGGACAGGGGGCGGACAGACCCAGTACTTC. The encoded protein is CASTRGTGGGQTQYF.

The gene calls are TRBV5-1 and TRBJ2-7, with D maybe TRBD1 (6 bases). In germline, CDR1 is SGHRS, CDR2 YFSETQ. V was pared by 0 bases and J by 5 bases, with 18 bases between. The CDR3 extends over 16 amino acids. DNA for the CDR3: TGCGCCAGCAGCTTGGGACAGATGCCAGGGGTGGACGAGCAGTACTTC. This gives the protein CASSLGQMPGVDEQYF. Based on the CDR3 plus reference TRBV5-1 and TRBJ2-7, the full variable domain is KAGVTQTPRYLIKTRGQQVTLSCSPISGHRSVSWYQQTPGQGLQFLFEYFSETQRNKGNFPGRFSGRQFSNSRSEMNVSTLELGDSALYLCASSLGQMPGVDEQYFGPGTRLTVT.

The chain carries TRBV7-3 and TRBJ2-2; D call uncertain. The CDR3 is 12 amino acids. The V gene lost 6 bases and the J gene lost 5 bases, with 7 bases spanning the gap. Per the germline V gene, CDR1 is SGHTA and CDR2 is FQGTGA. In DNA form, the CDR3 reads TGTGCCAGCAGTTTAGGGACCGGGGAGCTGTTTTTT. It yields the protein CASSLGTGELFF.

The V and J genes are TRBV30 and TRBJ2-2; D ambiguous. Germline V gives CDR1 GTSNPN, CDR2 SVGIG (reference sequence). Trimming cost V 0 bases and J 0 bases, with 5 bases left between them. CDR3 length: 14 amino acids. CDR3 DNA: TGTGCCTGGAGTGTTGGGACGAACACCGGGGAGCTGTTTTTT. It codes for CAWSVGTNTGELFF.

The chain is built from TRBV4-3 and TRBJ2-1; TRBD1 might be the D (6 bases). The CDR3 extends over 14 amino acids. Per the germline V gene, CDR1 is LGHNA and CDR2 is YSLEER. Trimming left V 4 bases short and J 2 bases short, with 9 bases between. CDR3 region: CASSLTGTYNEQFF. CDR3 in DNA: TGCGCCAGCAGCCTCACAGGGACCTACAATGAGCAGTTCTTC.